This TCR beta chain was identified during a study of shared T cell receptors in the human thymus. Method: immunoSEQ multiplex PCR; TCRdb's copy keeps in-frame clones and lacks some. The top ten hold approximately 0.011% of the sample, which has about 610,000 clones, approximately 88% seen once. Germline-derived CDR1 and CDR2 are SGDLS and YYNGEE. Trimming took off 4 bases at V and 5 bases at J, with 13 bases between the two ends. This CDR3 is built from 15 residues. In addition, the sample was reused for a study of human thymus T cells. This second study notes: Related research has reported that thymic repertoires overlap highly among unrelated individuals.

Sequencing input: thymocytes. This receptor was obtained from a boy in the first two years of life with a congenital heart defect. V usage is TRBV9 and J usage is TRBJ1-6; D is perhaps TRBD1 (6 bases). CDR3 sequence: CASSRRGIHNSPLHF. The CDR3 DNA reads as TGTGCCAGCAGCAGAAGGGGGATCCATAATTCACCCCTCCACTTT.